This TCR beta chain was identified during a study of blood T cell repertoires in COVID-19. Across the whole study: In each case, the material was cDNA or gDNA derived from T cells, B-cell-depleted T cells, or PBMCs.

Original handling: Counts of nucleated cells, estimated from reference gene primer amplification, were obtained. Produced via immunoSEQ multiplex PCR; TCRdb's table is partial and in-frame only. Clonal size and the V and J genes are those of that table, whereas D and trimming came from the DNA. The sample holds roughly 150,000 clones; more than 80% are singletons and the top ten take under 15%. Per germline, CDR1 MNHEY and CDR2 SMNVEV (reference sequence). Trimming cost V 2 bases and J 1 base, with 9 bases left between them. The length of the CDR3 is 16 residues. The TCR was taken from a young man with COVID-19, enrolled during active disease. This chain joins TRBV27 and TRBJ1-6; possibly TRBD1 for D (6 bases). Sequenced sample: peripheral blood. CDR3 sequence (DNA): TGTGCCAGCAGTTTAAAAAGGGGGTCCTATAATTCACCCCTCCACTTT. Amino acids: CASSLKRGSYNSPLHF.